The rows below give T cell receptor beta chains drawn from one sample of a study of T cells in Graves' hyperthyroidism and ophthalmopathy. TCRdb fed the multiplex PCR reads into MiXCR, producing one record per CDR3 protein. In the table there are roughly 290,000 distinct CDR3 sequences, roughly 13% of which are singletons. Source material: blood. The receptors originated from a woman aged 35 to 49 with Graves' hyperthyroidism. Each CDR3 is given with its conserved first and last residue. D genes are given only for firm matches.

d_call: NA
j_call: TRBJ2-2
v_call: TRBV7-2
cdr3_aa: CASSLASGGVNTGELFF

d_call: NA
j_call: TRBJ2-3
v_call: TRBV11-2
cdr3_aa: CASSSGLRWDTQYF

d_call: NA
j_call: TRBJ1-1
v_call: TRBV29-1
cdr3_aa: CSVVSGREAFF

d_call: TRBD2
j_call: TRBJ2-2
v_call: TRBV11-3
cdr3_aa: CASSSRKTSGNGELFF

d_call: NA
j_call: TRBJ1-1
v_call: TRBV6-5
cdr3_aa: CASSYKGPTLNTEAFF

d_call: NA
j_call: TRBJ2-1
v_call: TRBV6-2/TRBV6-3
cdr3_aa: CASSRSGIEQFF

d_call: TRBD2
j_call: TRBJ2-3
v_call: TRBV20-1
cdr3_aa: CSASSPGLASTDTQYF

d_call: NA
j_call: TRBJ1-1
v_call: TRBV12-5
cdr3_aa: CASGSVMGMNTEAFF

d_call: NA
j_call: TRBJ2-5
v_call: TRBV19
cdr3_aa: CASTSSGRLETQYF

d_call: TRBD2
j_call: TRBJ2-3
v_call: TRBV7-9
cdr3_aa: CASRNQGLAGRDAQYF

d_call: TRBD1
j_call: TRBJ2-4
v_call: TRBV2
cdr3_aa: CASRDSGTANIQYF

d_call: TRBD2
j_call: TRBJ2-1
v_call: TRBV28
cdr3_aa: CASSFLVAGGYNEQFF

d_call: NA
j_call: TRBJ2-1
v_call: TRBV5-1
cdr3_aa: CASGSADTYNEQFF

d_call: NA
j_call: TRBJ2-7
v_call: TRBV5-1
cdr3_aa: CASSLGPPPTGPYEQYF

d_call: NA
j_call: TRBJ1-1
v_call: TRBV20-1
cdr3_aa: CSAKMGGGDTEAFF

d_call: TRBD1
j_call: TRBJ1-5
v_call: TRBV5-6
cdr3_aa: CASSISGQGVGQPQHF

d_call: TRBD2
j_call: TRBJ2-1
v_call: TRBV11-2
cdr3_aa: CASRSLGLAGVAGGNEQFF

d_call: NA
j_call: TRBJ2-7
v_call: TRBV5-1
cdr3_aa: CASSGLVGYEQYF

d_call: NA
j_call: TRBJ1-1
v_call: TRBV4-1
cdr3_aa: CASSRGESGGNTEAFF

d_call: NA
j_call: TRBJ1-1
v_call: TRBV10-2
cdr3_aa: CASSEGGLGANTEAFF

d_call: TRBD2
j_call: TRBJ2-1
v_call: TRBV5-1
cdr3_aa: CASSHGTSGMSNNEQFF

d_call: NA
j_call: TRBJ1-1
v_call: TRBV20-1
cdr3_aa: CSAVTGRLNTEAFF

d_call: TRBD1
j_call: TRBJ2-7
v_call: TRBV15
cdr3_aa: CATSRSRGQGAYEQYF

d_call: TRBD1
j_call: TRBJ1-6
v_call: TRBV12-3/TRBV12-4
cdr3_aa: CASSDRDNSPLHF

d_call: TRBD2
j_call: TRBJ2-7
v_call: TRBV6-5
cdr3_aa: CASSYLGLVTYEQYF